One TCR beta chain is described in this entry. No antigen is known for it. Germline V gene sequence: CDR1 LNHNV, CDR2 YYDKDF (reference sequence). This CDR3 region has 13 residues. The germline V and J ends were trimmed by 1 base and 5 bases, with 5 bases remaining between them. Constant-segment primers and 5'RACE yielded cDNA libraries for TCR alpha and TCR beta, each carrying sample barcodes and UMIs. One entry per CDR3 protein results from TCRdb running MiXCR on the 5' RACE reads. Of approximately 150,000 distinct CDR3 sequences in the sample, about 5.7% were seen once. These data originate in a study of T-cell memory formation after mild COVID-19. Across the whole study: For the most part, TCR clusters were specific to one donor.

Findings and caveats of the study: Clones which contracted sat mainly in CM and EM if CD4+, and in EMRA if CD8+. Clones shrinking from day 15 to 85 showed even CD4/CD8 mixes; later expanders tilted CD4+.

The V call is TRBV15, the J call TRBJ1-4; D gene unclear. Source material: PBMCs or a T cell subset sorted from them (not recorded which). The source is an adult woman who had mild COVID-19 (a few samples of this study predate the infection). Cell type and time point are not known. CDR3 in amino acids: CATSRGANEKLFF. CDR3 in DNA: TGTGCCACCAGCAGAGGGGCGAATGAAAAACTGTTTTTT.